This T cell receptor (beta chain) was identified in a study of T cell changes during pregnancy in multiple sclerosis. The protocol was immunoSEQ multiplex PCR, while the TCRdb copy is restricted to in-frame clones and leaves out a portion. Found here are under 100,000 clones, approximately 90% of them singletons; the top ten hold around 2%. V lost 2 bases and J lost 8; bases outside the gene matches: 18. The length of the CDR3 is 18 residues. From germline, CDR1 is MGHRA and CDR2 YSYEKL. The receptor's source is a female donor in good health, enrolled as a control in a pregnancy study. The rearrangement links TRBV4-1 to TRBJ2-4; 7 bases are shared with TRBD1. The sample was peripheral blood, taken in the first trimester of pregnancy. The CDR3 coding sequence is TGCGCCAGCAGCCAACCAGGGACCGGGACAGTCGACCGCGACATTCAGTACTTC. Its translation: CASSQPGTGTVDRDIQYF.